This T cell receptor (beta chain) stems from a study of T-cell memory formation after mild COVID-19. The overall study: Clustering of TCRs was largely donor specific.

This CDR3 spans 14 amino acids. Trimming left V 4 bases short and J 8 bases short, with 14 bases between. The germline CDR1 and CDR2 sequences are KGHSH and LQKENI. TCRdb ran MiXCR on the 5' RACE reads and lists one entry per CDR3 protein. The profile shows roughly 600,000 distinct CDR3 sequences, over 15% of them singletons. This sequence originates from an adult woman who had mild COVID-19 (a few samples of this study predate the infection). Cell type and time point are not known. The genes are TRBV18 and TRBJ1-4; D is uncertain. The source material was PBMCs or a T cell subset sorted from them (not recorded which). The CDR3 DNA sequence: TGTGCCAGCTCACGAGAAGTACGTGGAGAAAAACTGTTTTTT. Amino acid sequence: CASSREVRGEKLFF.